The subject of this entry is one T cell receptor beta chain. Antigen: not known. The data belong to a study of blood T cells in healthy people across ages. Study as a whole: Template switching recovered approximately one barcoded beta molecule for every two T cells.

General study findings and limits: Investigators viewed diversity estimates from one million T cells as underestimates, the study reported.

The CDR3 runs 13 residues. CDR1 and CDR2 (germline): SEHNR, FQNEAQ (reference sequence). V was shortened by 6 bases and J by 5 bases, with 13 bases between the two germline ends. With a J-beta primer mix and a sample-barcoded 5' primer, a second PCR ran about 7 to 12 cycles. Each CDR3 protein gets one entry after TCRdb re-called the 5' RACE reads with MiXCR. The profile shows roughly 1,000,000 distinct CDR3 sequences, 25% of them singletons. These data were likewise used in another study, on T cells of mothers and their children. From that paper: Every mother produced more than 8.5 million TCR beta CDR3 reads, whereas every child provided 3 million to 3.5 million. Overlap measured in related mother-child pairs was slightly, non-significantly higher than in unrelated pairs.

V usage is TRBV7-9 and J usage is TRBJ1-2; D gene uncertain. This receptor was obtained from a girl aged 2 to 10 in good health. Sample: blood. The CDR3, as DNA: TGTGCCAGCAGTTTCGTTCCCCTTTATGGCTACACCTTC. Its translation: CASSFVPLYGYTF.